This T cell receptor beta chain appears in the sequencing data of a study of T cells after yellow fever vaccination. TCR cDNA was made by 5'RACE template switching, adding a universal primer site and UMIs. MiXCR, applied by TCRdb to the 5' RACE reads, yields one record per CDR3 protein. The sample has nearly 350,000 distinct CDR3 sequences; 7% to 9% are singletons. The receptor's source is a man aged 18 to 30 who received the YFV17D yellow fever vaccine. This material consisted of PBMCs, taken around 45 days after the first yellow fever vaccination.

CDR3 nucleotide sequence: TGTGCCAGCAGCTTGGAGCGGGGGGGCCTGAGTGCGCAGTATTTT. Protein product: CASSLERGGLSAQYF. The V call is TRBV7-9, the J call TRBJ2-3; 10 bases line up with TRBD2. The ends lost 3 bases at V and 10 bases at J; junction bases unmatched: 10. Germline-derived CDR1 and CDR2 are SEHNR and FQNEAQ (reference sequence). This CDR3 has 15 amino acids.